The 17 T cell receptor beta chains presented below share a single source sample, sequenced in a study of shared clonotypes between healthy human individuals (dated by TCRdb to 2018 to 2021). The library was built by means of the immunoSEQ multiplex PCR assay. Entries here come from immuneACCESS through TCRdb and include only in-frame sequences with V and J called. Some clones fail to appear in such tables; in the studies checked, an unresolved V gene covers under half of the shortfall, and the cause of the remainder is unknown. The sample records 2 million to 2.5 million clones, approximately 93% of which are singletons. The ten largest clones capture 0.3% to 0.4% of the sample. The material sequenced was naive CD4+ T cells from PBMCs. What the cell subset or site label conveys for this sample: CD45RA+ positively selected. The source of these receptors is a man between 18 and 29 years old in good health. Some clones in this sample may be carry-over from other donors' samples.

The gene calls are TRBV2 and TRBJ2-3; possibly TRBD2 for D (7 bases). V gave up 10 bases and J gave up 14 bases, with 22 bases separating them. This CDR3 region has 12 residues. CDR1 is SNHLY, CDR2 FYNNEI, per germline. CDR3 sequence (DNA): TGTGCCACCGGGGGGACAACTACCTTGGGGTATTTT. Its protein is CATGGTTTLGYF.

The gene calls are TRBV7-8 and TRBJ2-7, with D possibly matching TRBD1 (6 bases). Trimming removed 6 bases at V and 6 bases at J, with 18 bases between. Germline CDR1 and CDR2: SGHVS and FQNEAQ. The CDR3 is 14 residues long. In DNA form, the CDR3 reads TGTGCCAGCAGTTTTACAGGGTCGTCGGGCGAGCAGTACTTC. This translates into CASSFTGSSGEQYF.

Points on this clone: The same CDR3 also results from other DNA sequences found in this sample. The CDR3 nucleotides read TGTGCCAGCAGTGAATGGGGCGGGGGGAACACCGGGGAGCTGTTTTTT. Its translation is CASSEWGGGNTGELFF. The chain is built from TRBV25-1 and TRBJ2-2; 7 positions agree with TRBD2. With 1 base clipped from V and 1 base from J, the junction kept 3 bases outside the gene matches. The CDR3 contains 16 residues. Germline CDR1 is MGHDK and CDR2 is SYGVNS. The full variable domain, rest sourced from reference TRBV25-1 and TRBJ2-2, is EADIYQTPRYLVIGTGKKITLECSQTMGHDKMYWYQQDPGMELHLIHYSYGVNSTEKGDLSSESTVSRIRTEHFPLTLESARPSHTSQYLCASSEWGGGNTGELFFGEGSRLTVL.

The chain combines TRBV5-1 with TRBJ2-2; D is unresolved. V was shortened by 6 bases and J by 0 bases, with 9 bases between the two germline ends. Germline-derived CDR1 and CDR2 are SGHRS and YFSETQ. The CDR3 is made up of 14 amino acids. In DNA form, the CDR3 reads TGCGCCAGCATCCCGGATCCGAACACCGGGGAGCTGTTTTTT. Protein: CASIPDPNTGELFF.

The chain couples TRBV30 to TRBJ2-6, with D perhaps TRBD2 (5 bases). The germline gives CDR1 GTSNPN, CDR2 SVGIG (reference sequence). CDR3 length: 13 amino acids. V was pared by 4 bases and J by 2 bases, with 6 bases between. Written as DNA, the CDR3 is TGTGCCTGGAACGGGGCTGGGGCCAACGTCCTGACTTTC. Amino acids: CAWNGAGANVLTF.

The V call is TRBV15, the J call TRBJ1-5; 8 nucleotides align to TRBD1. Losses at the gene ends were 0 bases for V and 4 bases for J; bases not matched to a gene: 23. The CDR3 contains 22 residues. CDR1 is LNHNV and CDR2 is YYDKDF in the germline V gene (reference sequence). CDR3 nucleotides: TGTGCCACCAGCAGAGATAAATTTGTCCCGACAGGGGCCCGCGGAGCAAATCAGCCCCAGCATTTT. It is translated as CATSRDKFVPTGARGANQPQHF.

Details on this clone: The same CDR3 is also encoded by other DNA sequences in this sample. This sequence joins TRBV5-1 and TRBJ2-7, with a possible D match to TRBD1 (6 bases). Germline CDR1 and CDR2: SGHRS and YFSETQ. The CDR3 covers 14 residues. Trimming took 0 bases from V and 2 from J, leaving 9 bases between them. The CDR3 protein is CASSLGGPPYEQYF. The CDR3 nucleotides read TGCGCCAGCAGCTTGGGGGGGCCCCCCTACGAGCAGTACTTC.

This chain uses TRBV5-5 with TRBJ2-7; D call uncertain. V was cut by 0 bases and J by 3 bases, with 7 bases left in between. This CDR3 is built from 13 residues. Germline V gene data show CDR1 as SGHKS and CDR2 as YYEKEE (reference sequence). CDR3 DNA: TGTGCCAGCAGCTTGGGACCTTACTACGAGCAGTACTTC. Its translation: CASSLGPYYEQYF.

The V and J genes are TRBV7-8 and TRBJ1-5; no reliable D call. Germline loops: CDR1 SGHVS, CDR2 FQNEAQ. There are 14 residues in the CDR3. Trimming removed 6 bases at V and 0 bases at J, with 9 bases between. The CDR3 region has the DNA TGTGCCAGCAGTAGAAGGTATAGCAATCAGCCCCAGCATTTT. Its translation is CASSRRYSNQPQHF.

The chain uses TRBV28 and TRBJ1-1; TRBD1 is a possible D gene (6 bases). The CDR3 runs 11 residues. Germline-derived CDR1 and CDR2 are MDHEN and SYDVKM. V was trimmed by 7 bases and J by 13 bases, leaving 16 bases between them. CDR3 nucleotides: TGTGCCAGCACCAGGGACAACCTTTGTTTCTTT. It encodes CASTRDNLCFF.

Comments on this clone: The sample has other DNA sequences that encode this CDR3 too. This chain uses TRBV18 with TRBJ1-4; D may be TRBD1 (5 bases). The CDR3 consists of 14 residues. V lost 3 bases and J 4 bases, leaving 9 bases between the germline ends. Germline values: CDR1 KGHSH, CDR2 LQKENI. The chain's CDR3 is CASSPGRLNEKLFF. The CDR3 coding sequence is TGTGCCAGCTCACCGGGACGGCTTAATGAAAAACTGTTTTTT.

In this sample, this clone turned up once. The chain employs TRBV29-1 and TRBJ2-3; 9 bases are a match to TRBD2. J gave up 3 bases and V 8 bases, and 15 bases lay outside the gene matches. CDR3 length: 16 amino acids. In germline, CDR1 is SQVTM, CDR2 ANQGSEA. CDR3 loop: CSTLRTSERGTDTQYF. DNA for the CDR3: TGCAGCACCCTCCGGACTAGCGAGCGGGGTACAGATACGCAGTATTTT.

This chain links TRBV21-1 with TRBJ2-5; the table's D gene call, TRBD1, was not cross checked with the DNA. TRBV21-1 is a recognized pseudogene. The CDR3 is 14 residues long. The chain's CDR3 is CASSRGQFQETQYF. CDR3 coding DNA: TGTGCCAGCAGCAGGGGACAGTTTCAAGAGACCCAGTACTTC.

The CDR3 region has the DNA TGTGCCAGCAGTTTAATGGGGACCTACGAGCAGTACTTC. It yields the protein CASSLMGTYEQYF. The rearrangement links TRBV28 to TRBJ2-7, with unresolved D. V gave up 2 bases and J gave up 2 bases, with 7 bases separating them. This CDR3 has 13 residues. Germline CDR1 and CDR2: MDHEN and SYDVKM.

The chain links TRBV7-7 to TRBJ1-1; D call uncertain. Deletions cut 3 bases from V and 8 bases from J, with 13 bases between. CDR3 length: 13 amino acids. Per germline, CDR1 SSHAT and CDR2 FNYEAQ (reference sequence). CDR3 DNA sequence: TGTGCCAGCAGCTTTAAACTTGGGCTGGAAGCTTTCTTT. Translated: CASSFKLGLEAFF.

The CDR3 nucleotides are TGCAGCGCTGCAGGGGAGACCCAGTACTTC. It codes for CSAAGETQYF. The J gene is TRBJ2-5, the V gene TRBV29-1, with D possibly matching TRBD1 (5 bases). Germline CDR1 reads SQVTM; CDR2 reads ANQGSEA. The CDR3 covers 10 residues. Trimming took 7 bases from V and 5 from J, leaving 8 bases between them. Using reference TRBV29-1 and TRBJ2-5 for the parts outside the CDR3, the full variable domain is SAVISQKPSRDICQRGTSLTIQCQVDSQVTMMFWYRQQPGQSLTLIATANQGSEATYESGFVIDKFPISRPNLTFSTLTVSNMSPEDSSIYLCSAAGETQYFGPGTRLLVL.

The chain joins TRBV5-5 to TRBJ2-7, with 7 bases aligning to TRBD2. Germline V CDR1 and CDR2: SGHKS, YYEKEE (reference sequence). The CDR3 length is 14 residues. V was clipped by 4 bases and J by 3 bases; unmatched bases: 7. The CDR3 reads CASSPGGGGYEQYF. For the CDR3, the DNA is TGTGCCAGCAGCCCGGGCGGCGGGGGCTACGAGCAGTACTTC. Drawing the rest from reference TRBV5-5 and TRBJ2-7, the complete variable domain is DAGVTQSPTHLIKTRGQQVTLRCSPISGHKSVSWYQQVLGQGPQFIFQYYEKEERGRGNFPDRFSARQFPNYSSELNVNALLLGDSALYLCASSPGGGGYEQYFGPGTRLTVT.